The 14 T cell receptor beta chains listed next were all sequenced from one sample in a study of shared clonotypes between healthy human individuals (TCRdb year 2020). The library was built by means of the immunoSEQ multiplex PCR assay. The clones in this table, taken by TCRdb from immuneACCESS, are in-frame only. Not every clone is retained; where verified, under half of the shortfall comes from an unresolved V gene, and the cause of the rest is unknown. A total of some 1.5 million clones appear in this sample, approximately 98% of them only once. The biggest ten clones account for roughly 0.45% of the sample. The sequenced sample was naive CD4+ T cells sorted from blood. Explained via the paper, the cell subset or site label denotes: CD45RA+ positively selected. The receptors here all came from a young man in good health.

The chain recombines TRBV6-5 with TRBJ2-7; 8 bases are a match to TRBD1. With 2 bases clipped from V and 6 bases from J, the junction kept 6 bases outside the gene matches. In germline, CDR1 is MNHEY, CDR2 SVGAGI. This CDR3 has 14 residues. The CDR3 loop is CASSYADREAEQYF. Here the CDR3 DNA reads TGTGCCAGCAGTTACGCGGACAGGGAGGCCGAGCAGTACTTC.

The CDR3 protein is CASSSGTSGPDTQYF. The CDR3, as DNA: TGTGCCAGCAGCTCCGGGACTAGCGGACCAGATACGCAGTATTTT. The J gene is TRBJ2-3, the V gene TRBV7-2; TRBD2 agrees at 11 bases. J was trimmed by 4 bases and V by 4 bases; bases with no gene match: 4. Germline-derived CDR1 and CDR2 are SGHTA and FQGNSA. The CDR3 covers 15 residues.

The chain employs TRBV30 and TRBJ2-1; the match to TRBD2 covers 12 bases. The CDR3 length is 19 residues. J lost 6 bases, V lost 3 bases, and 18 bases had no gene match. Germline V gene lookup returns CDR1 GTSNPN and CDR2 SVGIG (reference sequence). CDR3 coding DNA: TGTGCCTGGAGCAAATACTGGACTAGCGGGGAGGGGGTCGCCAATGAGCAGTTCTTC. Translation gives CAWSKYWTSGEGVANEQFF.

This chain links TRBV28 with TRBJ2-7; D may match TRBD1 or TRBD2 (5 bases each). The CDR3 covers 16 residues. CDR1 MDHEN and CDR2 SYDVKM come from the germline V gene. The V and J ends lost 5 bases and 3 bases respectively, with 20 bases between them. CDR3 DNA: TGTGCCAGCAGTCCCCAAAGCAGGGACCGACACTACGAGCAGTACTTC. This codes for CASSPQSRDRHYEQYF.

This clone was detected once. Within the sample, other DNA sequences also encode this same CDR3. The CDR3 DNA reads TGTGCCAGCAGTAAACAGGGAATAAGCAATCAGCCCCAGCATTTT. Translating it yields CASSKQGISNQPQHF. This rearrangement joins TRBV6-6 to TRBJ1-5; D is perhaps TRBD1 (6 bases). The V gene lost 5 bases and the J gene lost 1 base, with 12 bases spanning the gap. Germline V CDR1 and CDR2: MNHNY, SVGAGI (reference sequence). The CDR3 runs 15 residues.

The V gene is TRBV5-5, the J gene TRBJ2-1; 11 bases match TRBD2. J gave up 7 bases and V 5 bases, and 5 bases lay outside the gene matches. This CDR3 comprises 14 residues. Looked up from germline, CDR1 is SGHKS and CDR2 is YYEKEE (reference sequence). This CDR3 is CASRLAGVKNEQFF. The CDR3 DNA reads TGTGCCAGCAGACTAGCGGGAGTGAAAAATGAGCAGTTCTTC.

The rearrangement joins TRBV11-2 to TRBJ2-5, with 7 bases matching TRBD2. The V gene's germline CDR1 is SGHAT and CDR2 FQNNGV. The CDR3 totals 17 residues. V was pared by 0 bases and J by 2 bases, with 9 bases of the junction left unmatched. DNA of the CDR3: TGTGCCAGCAGCTTAGATCGTAGGCTAGCGGTACAAGAGACCCAGTACTTC. Translating it yields CASSLDRRLAVQETQYF.

This clone is a singleton in its sample. V is TRBV5-8 and J is TRBJ2-7; D unclear. Trimming pared 1 base from V and 0 bases from J, leaving 8 bases between. CDR1 SGHTS and CDR2 YDEGEE come from the germline V gene. The CDR3 sequence is 14 residues long. The CDR3 nucleotides read TGTGCCAGCAGCTTGAATCCAGCCTCCTACGAGCAGTACTTC. This translates into CASSLNPASYEQYF.

The V gene is TRBV5-1, the J gene TRBJ2-3; D is undetermined. CDR3 size: 14 residues. Between the trimmed V and J ends, which lost 1 base and 0 bases, there was a span of 6 bases. Germline CDR1 reads SGHRS; CDR2 reads YFSETQ. The CDR3 reads CASSLIQSTDTQYF. The CDR3 DNA reads TGCGCCAGCAGCTTGATCCAGAGCACAGATACGCAGTATTTT.

The V and J genes are TRBV4-2 and TRBJ2-7, with D unclear. Deletions cut 1 base from V and 4 bases from J, with 5 bases between. CDR1 and CDR2 from the germline V gene are LGHNA and YNFKEQ. This CDR3 contains 12 residues. DNA of the CDR3: TGTGCCAGCAGCCAAGGAAGTTACGAGCAGTACTTC. Translated: CASSQGSYEQYF.

The chain is built from TRBV4-1 and TRBJ2-1; 9 bases map to TRBD2. This CDR3 region has 13 residues. With 4 bases clipped from V and 13 bases from J, the junction kept 8 bases outside the gene matches. The V gene's germline CDR1 is MGHRA and CDR2 YSYEKL. CDR3 protein: CASSLTPSGIQFF. Written as DNA, the CDR3 is TGCGCCAGCAGCCTAACCCCTAGCGGGATACAGTTCTTC.

CDR3 loop: CASSNDNSYEQYF. Written as DNA, the CDR3 is TGCGCCAGCAGCAACGACAACTCCTACGAGCAGTACTTC. The chain is built from TRBV5-1 and TRBJ2-7; D remains ambiguous. The CDR3 covers 13 residues. Germline assignment: CDR1 SGHRS and CDR2 YFSETQ. V dropped 4 bases and J dropped 0 bases, with 8 bases sitting between them.

The J gene is TRBJ1-4, the V gene TRBV5-1, with a tentative D call TRBD1 (5 bases). This CDR3 has 14 residues. V was pared by 6 bases and J by 4 bases, with 13 bases between. The germline V gene has CDR1 SGHRS and CDR2 YFSETQ. CDR3 nucleotides: TGCGCCAGCATGGTGACCGGGGGTAATGAAAAACTGTTTTTT. It codes for CASMVTGGNEKLFF.

The V and J genes are TRBV6-5 and TRBJ2-7; possible D gene TRBD1, 5 bases. The length of the CDR3 is 11 residues. From germline, CDR1 is MNHEY and CDR2 SVGAGI. Trimming stripped 7 bases from V and 7 bases from J, with 11 bases between. The CDR3 DNA reads as TGTGCCAGCACCTCAGGGCGGGAGCAGTACTTC. Its protein is CASTSGREQYF.